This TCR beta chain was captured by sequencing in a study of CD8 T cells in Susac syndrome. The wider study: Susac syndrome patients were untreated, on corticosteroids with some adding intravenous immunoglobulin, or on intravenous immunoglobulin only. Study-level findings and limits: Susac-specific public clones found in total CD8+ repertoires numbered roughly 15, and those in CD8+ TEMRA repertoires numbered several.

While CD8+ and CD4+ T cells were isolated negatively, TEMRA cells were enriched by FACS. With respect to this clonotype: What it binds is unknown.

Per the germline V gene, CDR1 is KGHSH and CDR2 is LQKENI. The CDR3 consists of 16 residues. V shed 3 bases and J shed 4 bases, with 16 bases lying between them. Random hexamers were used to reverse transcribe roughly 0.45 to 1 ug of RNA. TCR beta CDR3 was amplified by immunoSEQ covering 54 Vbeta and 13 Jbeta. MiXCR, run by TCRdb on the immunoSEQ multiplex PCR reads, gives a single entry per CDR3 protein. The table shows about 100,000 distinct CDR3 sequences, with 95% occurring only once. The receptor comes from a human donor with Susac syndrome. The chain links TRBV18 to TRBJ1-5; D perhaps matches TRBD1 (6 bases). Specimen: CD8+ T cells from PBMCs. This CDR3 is CASSPSGVGANQPQHF. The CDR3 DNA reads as TGTGCCAGCTCACCCTCAGGGGTTGGGGCGAATCAGCCCCAGCATTTT.